The 14 T cell receptor beta chains given below trace back to one sample, sequenced in a study of T cells in Graves' hyperthyroidism and ophthalmopathy. Regions amplified from RNA transcripts were the TCR beta CDR3 regions. A set of HTBI primers served as the primers for a first-round RT-PCR of the TCR CDR3. TCRdb called the multiplex PCR reads again in MiXCR, with one record for every CDR3 protein. The sample lists approximately 570,000 distinct CDR3 sequences, roughly 21% occurring once. The source material was blood. These receptors were obtained from a man aged 35-49 years with Graves' ophthalmopathy.

This rearrangement joins TRBV7-9 to TRBJ2-7; 12 nucleotides match TRBD1. This CDR3 contains 17 residues. The V gene's germline CDR1 is SEHNR and CDR2 FQNEAQ (reference sequence). The J segment lost 3 bases and the V segment lost 5 bases, leaving 11 bases of the junction unmatched. The CDR3 spells CASSHTYRDRGLYEQYF. For the CDR3, the DNA is TGTGCCAGCAGCCATACATACCGGGACAGGGGGCTCTACGAGCAGTACTTC. Full variable domain (rest looked up from reference TRBV7-9 and TRBJ2-7): DTGVSQNPRHKITKRGQNVTFRCDPISEHNRLYWYRQTLGQGPEFLTYFQNEAQLEKSRLLSDRFSAERPKGSFSTLEIQRTEQGDSAMYLCASSHTYRDRGLYEQYFGPGTRLTVT.

There are a few counts of this clonotype. The chain uses TRBV18 and TRBJ1-1; a possible D gene is TRBD1 (6 bases). The germline V gene has CDR1 KGHSH and CDR2 LQKENI. This CDR3 is built from 17 residues. V was trimmed by 2 bases and J by 5 bases, leaving 21 bases between them. The CDR3 DNA reads TGTGCCAGCTCACCATTACAGACCCTGGGGGCGAGTACTGAAGCTTTCTTT. It specifies CASSPLQTLGASTEAFF.

CDR3 nucleotide sequence: TGCGCCAGCAGCCCGAAACCACAGGGGCTGAACACTGAAGCTTTCTTT. Its protein is CASSPKPQGLNTEAFF. The chain employs TRBV4-3 and TRBJ1-1, with 7 bases aligning to TRBD1. This CDR3 is 16 amino acids long. V lost 4 bases and J lost 0; bases outside the gene matches: 8. CDR1 is LGHNA, CDR2 YSLEER, per germline.

The chain uses TRBV29-1 and TRBJ1-3, with D possibly TRBD1 on 5 matching bases. This CDR3 is 14 amino acids long. Germline V gene lookup returns CDR1 SQVTM and CDR2 ANQGSEA. Between the trimmed V and J ends, which lost 4 bases and 2 bases, there was a span of 12 bases. This CDR3 reads CSVGMQGAGNTIYF. CDR3 nucleotide sequence: TGCAGCGTTGGGATGCAGGGAGCTGGAAACACCATATATTTT.

This clonotype was seen ten or more times. The J gene is TRBJ1-2, the V gene TRBV28; TRBD1 might be the D (6 bases). Germline assignment: CDR1 MDHEN and CDR2 SYDVKM. V lost 3 bases and J 2 bases, leaving 16 bases between the germline ends. The CDR3 loop spans 16 amino acids. Here the CDR3 reads CASSFRRGPENYGYTF. The CDR3 DNA reads TGTGCCAGCAGTTTCCGGCGGGGGCCTGAGAACTATGGCTACACCTTC.

In its sample, this clonotype was seen once. The chain is built from TRBV7-2 and TRBJ1-2, with D unresolved. V lost 5 bases to trimming and J lost 5 bases, with 12 bases between them. The CDR3 length is 13 residues. CDR1 and CDR2 (germline): SGHTA, FQGNSA. The CDR3 protein is CASSRTAEYGYTF. CDR3 nucleotide sequence: TGTGCCAGCAGCAGGACCGCGGAATATGGCTACACCTTC.

The chain combines TRBV20-1 with TRBJ1-5; the D is unclear. Trimming removed 3 bases from V and 0 bases from J, with 12 bases in between. CDR3 length: 15 amino acids. The germline V gene encodes CDR1 DFQATT and CDR2 SNEGSKA (reference sequence). Written as DNA, the CDR3 is TGCAGTGCTAGGGGCGGAACATATAGCAATCAGCCCCAGCATTTT. Its translation is CSARGGTYSNQPQHF.

This clonotype was observed at least ten times. CDR3 DNA: TGCAGTGCTAGATTCTCCTCCCCAGGGGAGACCCAGTACTTC. Translation: CSARFSSPGETQYF. The chain recombines TRBV20-1 with TRBJ2-5; tentatively, D is TRBD1 (5 bases). The CDR3 sequence is 14 residues long. Trimming shortened V by 2 bases and J by 5 bases, and 15 bases separated the two germline ends. The V gene's germline CDR1 is DFQATT and CDR2 SNEGSKA (reference sequence).

The rearrangement uses TRBV7-9 and TRBJ2-3, with 9 bases matching TRBD2. This CDR3 comprises 14 residues. Germline values: CDR1 SEHNR, CDR2 FQNEAQ (reference sequence). The V and J ends lost 5 bases and 6 bases, in that order; junction bases with no gene match: 6. CDR3 nucleotide sequence: TGTGCCAGCAGCCCGGCGGGGGGGGCCGATACGCAGTATTTT. It yields the protein CASSPAGGADTQYF.

This clonotype was recorded at least ten times. The chain is built from TRBV7-2 and TRBJ2-7; D call uncertain. Trimming cost V 6 bases and J 3 bases, with 6 bases left between them. The CDR3 contains 11 residues. The germline gives CDR1 SGHTA, CDR2 FQGNSA. The CDR3 here is CASSRNYEQYF. The CDR3 DNA reads as TGTGCCAGCAGTCGTAACTACGAGCAGTACTTC.

J is TRBJ1-5 and V is TRBV7-9; D is possibly TRBD1 (5 bases). The length of the CDR3 is 14 residues. The germline V gene has CDR1 SEHNR and CDR2 FQNEAQ (reference sequence). The germline V and J ends were trimmed by 5 bases and 7 bases, with 15 bases remaining between them. The CDR3 nucleotides are TGTGCCAGCAGCCCGCCGGGGGACGGCCAGCCCCAGCATTTT. Its protein is CASSPPGDGQPQHF.

The chain carries TRBV5-5 and TRBJ1-1; a weak D match, TRBD1 (6 bases). Per the germline V gene, CDR1 is SGHKS and CDR2 is YYEKEE (reference sequence). CDR3 size: 16 residues. The V and J ends lost 1 base and 5 bases respectively, with 18 bases between them. The CDR3 spells CASSLRGGSVGTEAFF. CDR3 nucleotide sequence: TGTGCCAGCAGCTTGCGTGGGGGCTCGGTTGGGACTGAAGCTTTCTTT.

The genes are TRBV9 and TRBJ2-1, with TRBD2 matching 7 bases. J was trimmed by 2 bases and V by 0 bases; bases with no gene match: 8. The germline V gene has CDR1 SGDLS and CDR2 YYNGEE. The CDR3 extends over 17 amino acids. CDR3 residues: CASSVGLRGTPYNEQFF. The CDR3 DNA is TGTGCCAGCAGCGTAGGATTGCGGGGGACCCCCTACAATGAGCAGTTCTTC.

The rearrangement joins TRBV4-1 to TRBJ2-7; 7 bases are shared with TRBD2. Trimming at V came to 1 base and at J to 2 bases, leaving 14 bases not matched to a gene. CDR3 length: 18 residues. Germline V gives CDR1 MGHRA, CDR2 YSYEKL. The CDR3 DNA reads TGCGCCAGCAGCCAAGTTTTTCCTCGGCGGGGGACTACCTACGAGCAGTACTTC. Translated: CASSQVFPRRGTTYEQYF.